This T cell receptor (beta chain) was identified during a study of cytomegalovirus exposure and HLA in healthy donors. The study ran its PCR with 60 Vbeta and 13 Jbeta primers. The method was immunoSEQ multiplex PCR; TCRdb's version includes in-frame clones alone and lacks a portion of them. Of approximately 130,000 clones in the sample, around 72% were seen once. With respect to this clone: As yet, its antigen is unknown.

Study-wide points: CMV serostatus was the sole immune exposure data available.

This receptor was taken from a human donor in good health. The sample consisted of PBMCs.

CDR3 residues: CAWSVSLETGYSYEQYF. The CDR3 region has the DNA TGTGCCTGGAGTGTAAGTTTAGAGACAGGGTACTCCTACGAGCAGTACTTC. This chain links TRBV30 with TRBJ2-7; 7 bases line up with TRBD1. From germline, CDR1 is GTSNPN and CDR2 SVGIG (reference sequence). The CDR3 is 17 residues long. J lost 0 bases, V lost 0 bases, and 11 bases had no gene match.